This T cell receptor beta chain was profiled in a study of T cells in Graves' hyperthyroidism and ophthalmopathy. What was amplified from RNA transcripts were TCR beta CDR3 regions. HTBI primers drove first-round RT-PCR of the TCR CDR3. TCRdb passed the multiplex PCR reads through MiXCR, listing each CDR3 protein once. The profile shows over 200,000 distinct CDR3 sequences, roughly 15% of them singletons. This clonotype was seen at least ten times. The V gene end was trimmed by 2 bases and the J gene end by 2 bases; junction bases not matched to a gene: 5. Germline V CDR1 and CDR2: MNHEY, SVGEGT. This CDR3 is built from 15 residues.

This sequence joins TRBV6-2 or TRBV6-3 and TRBJ2-7, with 8 positions matching TRBD1. Sequenced sample: blood. The clonotype originates from a woman between 40 and 50 years old with Graves' hyperthyroidism that later progressed to Graves' ophthalmopathy. This CDR3 reads CASSYGDRSTYEQYF. The CDR3 DNA reads as TGTGCCAGCAGTTACGGGGACAGGTCAACCTACGAGCAGTACTTC.